The 18 T cell receptor beta chains presented below share a single source sample, sequenced in a study of blood T cell repertoires in COVID-19 (dated by TCRdb to 2018 to 2021). Library preparation was by the immunoSEQ multiplex PCR assay. TCRdb stores this immuneACCESS table with in-frame sequences only. Part of the clones is absent; in the studies checked, under half of the shortfall reflects unresolved V genes, and no reason is known for the rest. Present in this sample are hundreds of thousands of clones, about 91% of which were seen just once. The ten largest clones take up 0.8% to 0.9% of the sample. Sequenced material: peripheral blood. The receptors stem from a man younger than 30 with COVID-19, enrolled during active disease.

CDR3 coding DNA: TGTGCCACCAGCTCCCGGGGGGATGAGCAGTTCTTC. This translates into CATSSRGDEQFF. The rearrangement links TRBV15 to TRBJ2-1; 7 positions match TRBD2. V was pared by 5 bases and J by 8 bases, with 3 bases of the junction left unmatched. This CDR3 is built from 12 residues. Germline-derived CDR1 and CDR2 are LNHNV and YYDKDF (reference sequence).

This sequence joins TRBV7-9 and TRBJ2-1; D might be TRBD1 (7 bases). Germline values: CDR1 SEHNR, CDR2 FQNEAQ (reference sequence). The CDR3 spans 13 residues. V was cut by 4 bases and J by 9 bases, with 13 bases left in between. CDR3: CASSSPGGGEQFF. DNA for the CDR3: TGTGCCAGCAGCTCGCCAGGGGGAGGTGAGCAGTTCTTC.

The rearrangement links TRBV6-1 to TRBJ1-5, with 8 bases identical to TRBD1. Germline V gene sequence: CDR1 MNHNS, CDR2 SASEGT. The CDR3 consists of 18 residues. V lost 3 bases, J lost 7 bases, and 17 bases stayed unmatched. The CDR3 sequence is CASSDAIPGQVRRQPQHF. The CDR3 DNA reads as TGTGCCAGCAGTGATGCTATACCGGGACAGGTTAGGAGACAGCCCCAGCATTTT.

V usage is TRBV19 and J usage is TRBJ2-3; 7 bases are shared with TRBD1. The J segment lost 0 bases and the V segment lost 5 bases, leaving 5 bases of the junction unmatched. Germline CDR1 LNHDA, CDR2 SQIVND (reference sequence). The CDR3 is 15 residues long. Here the CDR3 DNA reads TGTGCCAGTAGTTTCCGGGACAGCAGCACAGATACGCAGTATTTT. It specifies CASSFRDSSTDTQYF.

The chain joins TRBV2 to TRBJ2-7, with TRBD1 matching 10 bases. The CDR3 extends over 16 amino acids. Germline V gene data show CDR1 as SNHLY and CDR2 as FYNNEI. V dropped 10 bases and J dropped 6; count of bases not matched to a gene: 18. Here the CDR3 reads CATTKTGQGGRGEQYF. As DNA, the CDR3 is TGTGCCACCACAAAAACCGGACAGGGGGGCCGGGGCGAGCAGTACTTC.

The chain has TRBV28 and TRBJ1-2; 9 bases are a match to TRBD1. The CDR3 loop spans 16 amino acids. Looked up from germline, CDR1 is MDHEN and CDR2 is SYDVKM. The V gene end was trimmed by 8 bases and the J gene end by 5 bases; junction bases not matched to a gene: 15. As DNA, the CDR3 is TGTGCCAGCTCAAGACCTCCGGGACAGGGACGGTATGGCTACACCTTC. As protein: CASSRPPGQGRYGYTF.

The chain joins TRBV5-1 to TRBJ2-7; tentatively, D is TRBD1 (5 bases). Germline V lookup: CDR1 SGHRS, CDR2 YFSETQ. This CDR3 has 15 amino acids. The V and J ends lost 4 bases and 2 bases respectively, with 16 bases between them. The CDR3, as DNA: TGCGCCAGCAGCCCAGGACAACATAATCCCTACGAGCAGTACTTC. This translates into CASSPGQHNPYEQYF.

This clone is a singleton in its sample. The chain employs TRBV30 and TRBJ1-3; no definite D call. The length of the CDR3 is 13 residues. V gave up 0 bases and J gave up 4 bases, with 7 bases separating them. Germline lookup yields CDR1 GTSNPN and CDR2 SVGIG (reference sequence). CDR3 region: CAWSVRSGNTIYF. Written as DNA, the CDR3 is TGTGCCTGGAGTGTAAGAAGCGGAAACACCATATATTTT.

The chain uses TRBV2 and TRBJ2-3; no clear D gene. This CDR3 has 12 amino acids. V gave up 2 bases and J gave up 6 bases, with 6 bases separating them. CDR1 and CDR2 from the germline V gene are SNHLY and FYNNEI. CDR3 region: CASSEQRDTQYF. In nucleotides, the CDR3 is TGTGCCAGCAGTGAACAGAGGGATACGCAGTATTTT.

The genes are TRBV6-5 and TRBJ2-7; 11 bases are a match to TRBD1. V gave up 2 bases and J gave up 4 bases; unmatched junction bases: 4. The germline CDR1 and CDR2 sequences are MNHEY and SVGAGI. The CDR3 has 15 residues. CDR3 nucleotide sequence: TGTGCCAGCAGTTACCGAGGGACAGGGGGTTACGAGCAGTACTTC. Translating gives CASSYRGTGGYEQYF.

CDR3 nucleotide sequence: TGCGCCAGCAGCTTCTGGACAGGAGGGTATTCTGAAGCTTTCTTT. It yields the protein CASSFWTGGYSEAFF. The V call is TRBV5-1, the J call TRBJ1-1; 7 bases match TRBD1. The junction had 10 bases not matched to a gene; V was cut back by 2 bases and J by 6 bases. Germline CDR1 is SGHRS and CDR2 is YFSETQ. The CDR3 covers 15 residues.

The J gene is TRBJ1-1, the V gene TRBV27; D remains unclear. Looked up from germline, CDR1 is MNHEY and CDR2 is SMNVEV (reference sequence). This CDR3 is 13 amino acids long. The V and J ends lost 3 bases and 1 base respectively, with 6 bases between them. The CDR3 sequence is CASSFVANTEAFF. Written as DNA, the CDR3 is TGTGCCAGCAGTTTCGTGGCGAACACTGAAGCTTTCTTT.

This chain uses TRBV7-9 with TRBJ1-2; 10 bases fit TRBD1. CDR1 and CDR2 (germline): SEHNR, FQNEAQ (reference sequence). The CDR3 consists of 16 residues. V trimming: 1 base; J trimming: 4 bases; junction bases outside the gene matches: 6. The CDR3 DNA reads TGTGCCAGCAGCTTAGTTCAGACAGGGGGCAGCTATGGCTACACCTTC. Its protein product is CASSLVQTGGSYGYTF. The full variable domain, rest sourced from reference TRBV7-9 and TRBJ1-2, is DTGVSQNPRHKITKRGQNVTFRCDPISEHNRLYWYRQTLGQGPEFLTYFQNEAQLEKSRLLSDRFSAERPKGSFSTLEIQRTEQGDSAMYLCASSLVQTGGSYGYTFGSGTRLTVV.

This clone turned up a few times. V is TRBV2 and J is TRBJ1-2; D is perhaps TRBD1 (5 bases). CDR3 length equals 14 residues. The ends were cut back, 3 bases at V and 4 bases at J, with 12 bases in the middle. The V gene's germline CDR1 is SNHLY and CDR2 FYNNEI. The CDR3 DNA reads as TGTGCCAGCAGTGAGACCAGGGATACCTATGGCTACACCTTC. Translated, it gives CASSETRDTYGYTF.

J is TRBJ1-1 and V is TRBV5-6; D remains ambiguous. Trimming stripped 1 base from V and 4 bases from J, with 20 bases between. Germline CDR1 reads SGHDT; CDR2 reads YYEEEE. The CDR3 spans 17 residues. Here the CDR3 reads CASSLPSASPSGTEAFF. The CDR3 bases are TGTGCCAGCAGCTTGCCTTCGGCTTCCCCTTCAGGCACTGAAGCTTTCTTT. The whole variable domain, filled in from reference TRBV5-6 and TRBJ1-1, reads DAGVTQSPTHLIKTRGQQVTLRCSPKSGHDTVSWYQQALGQGPQFIFQYYEEEERQRGNFPDRFSGHQFPNYSSELNVNALLLGDSALYLCASSLPSASPSGTEAFFGQGTRLTVV.

CDR3 sequence (DNA): TGTGCCAGCAGCGTAGTAGGAACGGGAGCGGGGGCAGATACGCAGTATTTT. Protein product: CASSVVGTGAGADTQYF. The chain employs TRBV9 and TRBJ2-3; 8 bases agree with TRBD2. V shed 0 bases, J shed 4 bases, and the junction held 10 bases outside the gene matches. This CDR3 region has 17 residues. From germline, CDR1 is SGDLS and CDR2 YYNGEE.

The V gene is TRBV4-1, the J gene TRBJ2-3; 8 bases align to TRBD2. The junction had 5 bases not matched to a gene; V was cut back by 1 base and J by 2 bases. CDR3 size: 16 residues. The germline gives CDR1 MGHRA, CDR2 YSYEKL. This CDR3 is CASSQVLAATTDTQYF. The CDR3 DNA is TGCGCCAGCAGCCAAGTACTAGCGGCAACCACAGATACGCAGTATTTT.

There are a few counts of this clone. The chain couples TRBV28 to TRBJ1-3; D is ambiguous. Looked up from germline, CDR1 is MDHEN and CDR2 is SYDVKM. Trimming shortened V by 3 bases and J by 0 bases, and 9 bases separated the two germline ends. The CDR3 has 15 amino acids. The CDR3 DNA reads TGTGCCAGCAGTTTTGAGGCAAGCTCTGGAAACACCATATATTTT. Its protein product is CASSFEASSGNTIYF.